These 8 T cell receptor beta chains share one sample of origin, sequenced in a study of T cell repertoires in cytomegalovirus infection. In TCRdb, the reads were re-called with MiXCR into one record per CDR3 protein. Of around 280,000 distinct CDR3 sequences in the sample, about an eighth were seen once. Sequencing input: PBMCs. The receptors were sampled from a human donor in good health (CMV status not recorded). Some clones in this sample may be carry-over from other donors' samples.

This clonotype was found many times. The rearrangement joins TRBV2 to TRBJ1-5; D remains unclear. In germline, CDR1 is SNHLY, CDR2 FYNNEI. V lost 8 bases, J lost 5 bases, and 13 bases lay in between. The length of the CDR3 is 13 residues. The chain's CDR3 is CASRFTVDQPQHF. The CDR3 DNA is TGTGCCAGCCGTTTCACAGTAGATCAGCCCCAGCATTTT. Based on the CDR3 plus reference TRBV2 and TRBJ1-5, the full variable domain is EPEVTQTPSHQVTQMGQEVILRCVPISNHLYFYWYRQILGQKVEFLVSFYNNEISEKSEIFDDQFSVERPDGSNFTLKIRSTKLEDSAMYFCASRFTVDQPQHFGDGTRLSIL.

The genes are TRBV2 and TRBJ1-2; TRBD1 matches 9 bases. J lost 6 bases, V lost 6 bases, and 8 bases had no gene match. Germline V CDR1 and CDR2: SNHLY, FYNNEI. This CDR3 contains 14 residues. CDR3 region: CASSVSRDRDGYTF. The CDR3 region has the DNA TGTGCCAGCAGCGTCAGCCGGGACAGGGATGGCTACACCTTC.

This clonotype was seen repeatedly, ten times or more. V gene TRBV6-2 or TRBV6-3 combines with J gene TRBJ2-3; 7 positions match TRBD2. The CDR3 consists of 13 residues. J lost 2 bases, V lost 8 bases, and 4 bases had no gene match. Germline lookup yields CDR1 MNHEY and CDR2 SVGEGT. The CDR3 region has the DNA TGTGCCAGCTGCGGACTAGTCACAGATACGCAGTATTTT. Amino acids: CASCGLVTDTQYF.

CDR3 loop: CASRPREAREAKNIQYF. The CDR3 DNA follows: TGTGCCAGCAGGCCTAGAGAGGCGCGGGAGGCCAAAAACATTCAGTACTTC. The V and J genes are TRBV2 and TRBJ2-4; 7 nucleotides align to TRBD2. The ends lost 6 bases at V and 1 base at J; junction bases unmatched: 12. This CDR3 spans 17 amino acids. Per germline, CDR1 SNHLY and CDR2 FYNNEI. Filled out from reference TRBV2 and TRBJ2-4, the complete variable domain reads EPEVTQTPSHQVTQMGQEVILRCVPISNHLYFYWYRQILGQKVEFLVSFYNNEISEKSEIFDDQFSVERPDGSNFTLKIRSTKLEDSAMYFCASRPREAREAKNIQYFGAGTRLSVL.

This clonotype was seen repeatedly, ten times or more. The chain links TRBV3-1 to TRBJ2-3; D is unresolved. The germline V and J ends were trimmed by 2 bases and 2 bases, with 5 bases remaining between them. The CDR3 spans 13 residues. Germline V gives CDR1 LGHDT, CDR2 YNNKEL (reference sequence). The CDR3 reads CASSQIPTDTQYF. CDR3 DNA: TGTGCCAGCAGCCAAATCCCCACAGATACGCAGTATTTT.

V is TRBV5-1 and J is TRBJ2-1; 7 bases line up with TRBD2. Germline CDR1 reads SGHRS; CDR2 reads YFSETQ. The CDR3 consists of 15 residues. V was clipped by 0 bases and J by 10 bases; unmatched bases: 10. The CDR3 spells CASSLGGGTGYEQFF. CDR3 sequence (DNA): TGCGCCAGCAGCTTGGGGGGGGGAACAGGATACGAGCAGTTCTTC. The full variable domain, in which reference TRBV5-1 and TRBJ2-1 provide the parts outside the CDR3, is KAGVTQTPRYLIKTRGQQVTLSCSPISGHRSVSWYQQTPGQGLQFLFEYFSETQRNKGNFPGRFSGRQFSNSRSEMNVSTLELGDSALYLCASSLGGGTGYEQFFGPGTRLTVL.

This clonotype has more than one count but fewer than ten. The chain joins TRBV10-3 to TRBJ2-7; 8 positions match TRBD1. V was clipped by 5 bases and J by 4 bases; unmatched bases: 4. CDR3 length: 13 amino acids. Per the germline V gene, CDR1 is ENHRY and CDR2 is SYGVKD. The CDR3 sequence: CAISQDRVYEQYF. For the CDR3, the DNA is TGTGCCATCAGTCAGGACAGGGTTTACGAGCAGTACTTC.

In its sample, this clonotype was seen many times. V usage is TRBV19 and J usage is TRBJ2-2; D is possibly TRBD1 (5 bases). With 1 base removed from V and 0 bases from J, the gap between germline ends came to 15 bases. CDR3 size: 18 residues. Germline V gene sequence: CDR1 LNHDA, CDR2 SQIVND (reference sequence). The CDR3 reads CASSIVTGWVSNTGELFF. In DNA, the CDR3 is TGTGCCAGTAGTATAGTAACAGGCTGGGTCTCGAACACCGGGGAGCTGTTTTTT. Looking up the rest from reference TRBV19 and TRBJ2-2 gives the full variable domain: DGGITQSPKYLFRKEGQNVTLSCEQNLNHDAMYWYRQDPGQGLRLIYYSQIVNDFQKGDIAEGYSVSREKKESFPLTVTSAQKNPTAFYLCASSIVTGWVSNTGELFFGEGSRLTVL.